The rows below give T cell receptor beta chains drawn from one sample of a study of molecular identifiers for immune sequencing clone quantification. TCRdb redid the calling of the PCR reads with MiXCR, one entry per CDR3 protein. The sample lists 90,000 or so distinct CDR3 sequences; nearly 25% were seen once. The sample comprised naive CD8+ T cells from blood, with Jurkat cell RNA spiked in. The receptors were gathered from a human donor in good health. Some libraries in this study had Jurkat cell RNA spiked in. Each CDR3 is given with its conserved first and last residue. The order of the fields is V gene, clone size, CDR3 length, J gene, CDR3 protein. Size values are once, few and many counts, or a class for expanded clones, and some rows have none.

TRBV18	-	16	TRBJ1-1	CASSPSDSTMNTEAFF
TRBV2	-	16	TRBJ1-4	CASSGWGRATNEKLFF
TRBV7-2	-	15	TRBJ1-2	CASSWWGQGDYGYTF
TRBV5-6	many	13	TRBJ2-3	CASSLSDTDTQYF
TRBV20-1	many	15	TRBJ2-3	CSANTRDRGEDTQYF
TRBV6-1	-	16	TRBJ1-5	CASREDRRYSNQPQHF
TRBV6-5	-	15	TRBJ2-5	CASSYSGQLQETQYF
TRBV29-1	many	13	TRBJ2-2	CSVVGRGTGELFF
TRBV7-9	-	15	TRBJ2-7	CASSPTGTVPYEQYF
TRBV28	many	14	TRBJ1-5	CASSPTHSNQPQHF
TRBV7-3	-	15	TRBJ2-3	CASGTGLAAKDTQYF
TRBV20-1	many	17	TRBJ1-6	CSARDLKGDSYNSPLHF
TRBV2	many	13	TRBJ1-1	CASRERLNTEAFF
TRBV28	-	15	TRBJ2-5	CASTGGLAGVKPQYF
TRBV20-1	many	13	TRBJ1-1	CSARHQGVTEAFF
TRBV4-3	many	15	TRBJ2-4	CASSPDPVAKNIQYF
TRBV19	-	15	TRBJ2-1	CASSNSGPSYNEQFF
TRBV6-2/TRBV6-3	-	18	TRBJ2-1	CASNAGQGNPSSYNEQFF
TRBV7-6	-	16	TRBJ2-2	CASSLEGLAEAGELVF
TRBV5-8	-	14	TRBJ2-3	CASSLLVGADTQYF
TRBV27	few	16	TRBJ2-7	CASSYQLGTGFYEQYF
TRBV14	-	17	TRBJ1-3	CASSQYPGLPSPDTIYF
TRBV27	many	16	TRBJ2-3	CASSTIAGLGPDTQYF
TRBV9	-	19	TRBJ2-4	CASSNYRDAIFRAKNIQYF
TRBV5-1	few	13	TRBJ1-4	CASRGQGEEKLFF
TRBV7-9	-	13	TRBJ2-2	CASIPDNTGELFF
TRBV6-1	-	12	TRBJ2-7	CASSGLEGEQYF
TRBV4-1	few	16	TRBJ1-1	CASSHVPGQGRAEAFF